The 4 T cell receptor beta chains listed next were all sequenced from one sample in a study of shared clonotypes between healthy human individuals. The naive CD8 population came from CD45RO-negative cells selected for CCR7, without terminally differentiated effector memory CD45RA+ cells. Method: immunoSEQ multiplex PCR; TCRdb's copy keeps in-frame clones and lacks some. Of about 2,200,000 clones listed, about 92% are singletons. Sequenced: naive CD8+ T cells from PBMCs. The receptors were sampled from a man between 18 and 29 years old in good health. Some clones in this sample may be carry-over from other donors' samples.

This clone appeared a few times. The same CDR3 is also encoded by other DNA sequences in this sample. This rearrangement joins TRBV5-6 to TRBJ1-5; D remains unclear. CDR1 SGHDT and CDR2 YYEEEE come from the germline V gene. There are 14 residues in the CDR3. Trimming left V 0 bases short and J 1 base short, with 5 bases between. DNA of the CDR3: TGTGCCAGCAGCTTGGGGCAGAGCAATCAGCCCCAGCATTTT. Protein product: CASSLGQSNQPQHF. Using reference TRBV5-6 and TRBJ1-5 for the parts outside the CDR3, the full variable domain is DAGVTQSPTHLIKTRGQQVTLRCSPKSGHDTVSWYQQALGQGPQFIFQYYEEEERQRGNFPDRFSGHQFPNYSSELNVNALLLGDSALYLCASSLGQSNQPQHFGDGTRLSIL.

The V and J genes are TRBV29-1 and TRBJ1-2, with no clear D. The CDR3 spans 13 residues. Germline V gives CDR1 SQVTM, CDR2 ANQGSEA. As DNA, the CDR3 is TGCAGTGGTTTGTGGTCCGACAACTATGGCTACACCTTC. The encoded protein is CSGLWSDNYGYTF.

This sequence joins TRBV5-6 and TRBJ1-4, with 8 bases lining up with TRBD1. The CDR3 runs to 17 residues. CDR1 is SGHDT, CDR2 YYEEEE, per germline. Trimming cost V 4 bases and J 6 bases; bases outside gene matches: 14. The chain's CDR3 is CASSPKRKTGDDEKLFF. In DNA form, the CDR3 reads TGTGCCAGCAGCCCTAAAAGAAAGACAGGGGATGATGAAAAACTGTTTTTT.

The V gene is TRBV27, the J gene TRBJ1-5; D remains ambiguous. Deletions cut 4 bases from V and 0 bases from J, with 7 bases between. This CDR3 is built from 14 residues. Germline CDR1 is MNHEY and CDR2 is SMNVEV (reference sequence). The DNA for the CDR3 is TGTGCCAGCAGTTCGTACCATAGCAATCAGCCCCAGCATTTT. It encodes CASSSYHSNQPQHF.